This TCR beta chain was identified in a study of T cells after yellow fever vaccination. Looking at the study overall: The SMART-Seq v4 Ultra Low Input method served to prepare the low-cell-number fractions.

In its sample, this clonotype was seen many times. Its antigen is still unknown. Study-level points and caveats: Reappearance after the booster was observed for most primary-vaccination clones (roughly 95% CD4, about 85% CD8). Peak timing came faster in the weaker secondary response, day 5 versus 15.

One entry per CDR3 protein results from TCRdb running MiXCR on the 5' RACE reads. The sample contains about 320,000 distinct CDR3 sequences, over 3.5% of which appear only once. The CDR3 extends over 12 amino acids. The V end was cut by 3 bases, the J end by 4 bases, with 6 bases between. Germline CDR1 and CDR2: SGHTA and FQGNSA. The chain joins TRBV7-2 to TRBJ2-5; no definite D call. Material: PBMCs, obtained 15 days after the yellow fever booster vaccination. This TCR derives from a man between 18 and 29 years old who received the YFV17D yellow fever vaccine. In nucleotides, the CDR3 is TGTGCCAGCAGCTTGGTACGAGAGACCCAGTACTTC. It is translated as CASSLVRETQYF.